This TCR beta chain was captured by sequencing in a study of beta chain features in type 1 diabetes. Study-wide background: There was similarity between patients and healthy donors in age, gender and cell yields.

The entirety of the isolated RNA underwent reverse transcription, so expressed TCRB transcripts were sequenced. Sequenced naive, central memory and regulatory T cell samples produced an average of about 3.6 million reads. Clones were sequenced by immunoSEQ multiplex PCR, and TCRdb holds only the in-frame ones, with some missing. The sample yields over 350,000 clones, more than 13% seen once. Whole-study results and caveats: When Type 1 diabetes patients were examined, their TCRB CDR3s proved moderately but significantly shorter in all four CD4+ subsets. A greater similarity of naive, central memory and Treg TCRB repertoires was seen among patients than among healthy donors.

Germline CDR1 KGHSH, CDR2 LQKENI. This CDR3 is 12 amino acids long. Trimming shortened V by 4 bases and J by 2 bases, and 5 bases separated the two germline ends. About this clone itself: Its specificity is unknown.

This clonotype was sampled from a young woman in good health. Sequences were obtained from naive CD4+ T cells from blood. The chain recombines TRBV18 with TRBJ2-5, with D hard to call. CDR3 protein: CASSLQQETQYF. The CDR3 bases are TGTGCCAGCTCACTACAACAAGAGACCCAGTACTTC.